This T cell receptor (beta chain) was recorded in a study of blood T cell repertoires in COVID-19. Turning to the study itself: The origin of the acute and convalescent COVID-19 samples was the United States, Italy and Spain. PBMCs, B-cell-depleted T cells, or T cells provided the cDNA or gDNA that made up the material.

The CDR3 sequence is 16 residues long. Germline CDR1 SGHKS, CDR2 YYEKEE (reference sequence). V was shortened by 0 bases and J by 1 base, with 12 bases between the two germline ends. Methods used by the authors: Reference gene primer amplification in the assay estimated nucleated cell counts. Generated by immunoSEQ multiplex PCR, the TCRdb table keeps only in-frame clones and is missing some. The V and J calls and clone size were taken over from that table, and D and trimming were inferred from the DNA. The table records under 150,000 clones, about 77% of them present only once. The gene calls are TRBV5-5 and TRBJ2-3; maybe TRBD2 (6 bases). The origin of this receptor is a man older than 75 with acute or convalescent COVID-19. The sequencing input was peripheral blood. The CDR3 spells CASSLGGDLGTDTQYF. The CDR3 DNA is TGTGCCAGCAGCTTGGGGGGGGACCTGGGCACAGATACGCAGTATTTT.